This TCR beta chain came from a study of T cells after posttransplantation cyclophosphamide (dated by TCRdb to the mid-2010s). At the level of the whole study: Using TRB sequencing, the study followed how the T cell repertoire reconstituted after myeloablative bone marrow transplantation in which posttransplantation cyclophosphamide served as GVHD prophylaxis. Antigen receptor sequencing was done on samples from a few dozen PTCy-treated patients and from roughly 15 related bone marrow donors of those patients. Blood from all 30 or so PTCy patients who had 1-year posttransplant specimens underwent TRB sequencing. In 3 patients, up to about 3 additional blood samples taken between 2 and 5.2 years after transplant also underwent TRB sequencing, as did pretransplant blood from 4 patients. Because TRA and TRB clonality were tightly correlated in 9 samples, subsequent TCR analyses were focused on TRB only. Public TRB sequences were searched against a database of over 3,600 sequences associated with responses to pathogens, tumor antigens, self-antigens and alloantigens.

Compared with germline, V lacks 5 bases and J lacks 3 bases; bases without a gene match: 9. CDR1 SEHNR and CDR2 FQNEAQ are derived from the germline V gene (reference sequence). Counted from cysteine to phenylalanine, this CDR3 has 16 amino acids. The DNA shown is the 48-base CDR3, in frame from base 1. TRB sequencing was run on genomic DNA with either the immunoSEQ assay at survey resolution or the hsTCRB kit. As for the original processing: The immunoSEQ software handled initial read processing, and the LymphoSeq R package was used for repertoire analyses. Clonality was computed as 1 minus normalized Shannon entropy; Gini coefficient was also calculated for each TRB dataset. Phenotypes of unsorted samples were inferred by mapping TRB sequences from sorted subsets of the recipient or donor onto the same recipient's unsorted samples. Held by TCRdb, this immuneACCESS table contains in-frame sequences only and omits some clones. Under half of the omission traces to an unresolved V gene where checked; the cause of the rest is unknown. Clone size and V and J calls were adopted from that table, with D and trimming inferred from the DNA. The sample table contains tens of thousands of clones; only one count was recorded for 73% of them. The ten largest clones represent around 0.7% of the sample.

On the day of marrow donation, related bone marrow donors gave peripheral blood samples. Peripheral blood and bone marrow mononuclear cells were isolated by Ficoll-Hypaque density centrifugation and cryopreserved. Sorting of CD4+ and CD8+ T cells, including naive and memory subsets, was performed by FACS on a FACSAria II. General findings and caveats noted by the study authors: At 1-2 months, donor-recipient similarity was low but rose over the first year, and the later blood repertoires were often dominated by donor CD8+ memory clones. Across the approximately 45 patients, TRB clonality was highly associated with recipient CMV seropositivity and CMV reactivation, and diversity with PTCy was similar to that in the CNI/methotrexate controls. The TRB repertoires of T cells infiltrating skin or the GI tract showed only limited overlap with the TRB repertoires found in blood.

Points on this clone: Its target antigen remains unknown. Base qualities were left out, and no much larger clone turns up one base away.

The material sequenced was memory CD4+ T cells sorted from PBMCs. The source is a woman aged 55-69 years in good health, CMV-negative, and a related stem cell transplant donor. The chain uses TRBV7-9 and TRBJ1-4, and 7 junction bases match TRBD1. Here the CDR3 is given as CASSRSGGGSNEKLFF. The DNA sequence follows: TGTGCCAGCAGCCGGAGCGGAGGGGGCTCTAATGAAAAACTGTTTTTT.